The rows below give T cell receptor beta chains drawn from one sample of a study of OX40 agonist ivuxolimab in advanced cancers. Profiling relied on immunoSEQ multiplex PCR, and the TCRdb table lists in-frame clones only, not all of them. The table lists about 43,000 clones, about 86% of them singletons, with about 35% in the top ten. Sequencing used CD4+ or CD8+ T cells sorted from blood, obtained in a trial of the OX40 agonist ivuxolimab. Every receptor here comes from an adult with an advanced solid tumor such as melanoma, head and neck, liver or kidney cancer. Each CDR3 is given with its conserved first and last residue. The order of the fields is V gene, clone size, D gene, J gene, CDR3 protein, CDR3 DNA. The D gene is left open where the match is weak. Size is omitted from some rows. Given values are once, few, many or a class for expanded clones.

TRBV2	-	-	TRBJ2-3	CASSRLGRGGLYPDTQYF	TGTGCCAGCAGCCGCCTGGGTCGCGGGGGCCTATACCCAGATACGCAGTATTTT
TRBV9	-	-	TRBJ2-5	CASSVTGGAPQETQYF	TGTGCCAGCAGCGTAACAGGAGGGGCTCCCCAAGAGACCCAGTACTTC
TRBV20-1	-	-	TRBJ1-1	CSAPGLDEAFF	TGCAGTGCTCCAGGGTTGGATGAAGCTTTCTTT
TRBV27	-	-	TRBJ1-4	CASSFYHNEKLFF	TGTGCCAGCAGTTTTTACCATAATGAAAAACTGTTTTTT
TRBV6-5	-	TRBD1	TRBJ2-7	CASSVGQTYEQYF	TGTGCCAGCAGTGTGGGACAGACTTACGAGCAGTACTTC
TRBV5-1	-	-	TRBJ2-2	CASTNTGELFF	TGCGCCAGCACGAACACCGGGGAGCTGTTTTTT
TRBV10-2	-	TRBD1	TRBJ2-3	CASRKQGTDTQYF	TGCGCCAGCAGGAAACAGGGGACAGATACGCAGTATTTT
TRBV6-1	-	-	TRBJ2-5	CASSGPLQETQYF	TGTGCCAGCAGTGGTCCTTTACAAGAGACCCAGTACTTC
TRBV5-8	-	TRBD1	TRBJ2-1	CASSLGTANNEQFF	TGTGCCAGCAGCCTCGGGACAGCAAACAATGAGCAGTTCTTC
TRBV6-4	once	TRBD2	TRBJ2-3	CASSYGLAGDTDTQYF	TGTGCCAGCAGTTACGGGTTGGCGGGGGACACAGATACGCAGTATTTT
TRBV7-2	-	-	TRBJ1-4	CASNLYGRTTNEKLFF	TGTGCCAGCAATTTGTACGGGCGAACAACTAATGAAAAACTGTTTTTT
TRBV7-9	-	-	TRBJ2-3	CASSLFIDTQYF	TGTGCCAGCAGCTTATTTATAGATACGCAGTATTTT
TRBV7-8	-	-	TRBJ2-1	CASGLSYNEQFF	TGTGCCAGCGGACTATCCTACAATGAGCAGTTCTTC
TRBV29-1	-	-	TRBJ2-1	CSVVRQSSYNEQFF	TGCAGCGTTGTTCGGCAGAGCTCCTACAATGAGCAGTTCTTC
TRBV4-1	-	TRBD1	TRBJ2-3	CASSFKTGTGRRDTQYF	TGCGCCAGCAGCTTTAAAACCGGGACAGGGAGGCGGGATACGCAGTATTTT
TRBV4-1	few	-	TRBJ2-5	CASSRLETETQYF	TGCGCCAGCAGCCGGTTAGAAACCGAGACCCAGTACTTC
TRBV14	-	-	TRBJ2-5	CASSRGARETQYF	TGTGCCAGCAGCCGGGGGGCTCGAGAGACCCAGTACTTC
TRBV6-1	-	-	TRBJ2-7	CASSEEGLDEQYF	TGTGCCAGCAGTGAAGAGGGGCTCGACGAGCAGTACTTC
TRBV4-1	-	TRBD1	TRBJ1-5	CASSQHRQGGSAQHF	TGCGCCAGCAGCCAACACCGACAGGGTGGTTCAGCCCAGCATTTT
TRBV16	-	-	TRBJ1-1	CASSQRLGLNTEAFF	TGTGCCAGCAGCCAACGCCTAGGGTTGAACACTGAAGCTTTCTTT
TRBV27	-	-	TRBJ2-5	CASSFHAGTQYF	TGTGCCAGCAGTTTTCACGCGGGGACCCAGTACTTC
TRBV6-4	-	-	TRBJ1-6	CASSDRGQCSPLHF	TGTGCCAGCAGTGACAGGGGACAATGTTCACCCCTCCACTTT
TRBV5-1	-	TRBD2	TRBJ2-7	CASTLNSGSEQYF	TGCGCCAGCACGCTCAATAGCGGGAGTGAGCAGTACTTC
TRBV5-4	-	-	TRBJ2-7	CASSPLPGPSYGQYF	TGTGCCAGCAGCCCGCTACCGGGGCCATCCTACGGGCAGTACTTC
TRBV30	-	-	TRBJ1-6	CAWCRGLNSPLHF	TGTGCCTGGTGCAGGGGTCTTAATTCACCCCTCCACTTT
TRBV5-1	few	-	TRBJ1-2	CASSWHGGSEYGYTF	TGCGCCAGCAGCTGGCACGGGGGGTCGGAATATGGCTACACCTTC
TRBV4-1	-	TRBD1	TRBJ2-7	CASSPDRGEQYF	TGCGCCAGCAGCCCGGACAGGGGCGAGCAGTACTTC
TRBV7-2	-	-	TRBJ1-2	CASSPGEGVYYGYTF	TGTGCCAGCAGCCCGGGGGAGGGGGTTTACTATGGCTACACCTTC
TRBV7-9	-	-	TRBJ2-3	CASSGYDTQYF	TGTGCCAGCAGCGGATATGATACGCAGTATTTT
TRBV18	once	-	TRBJ1-1	CASSPWDTEAFF	TGTGCCAGCTCACCATGGGACACTGAAGCTTTCTTT
TRBV18	-	TRBD2	TRBJ2-3	CASSPGLAGDTQYF	TGTGCCAGCTCACCGGGACTAGCTGGCGATACGCAGTATTTT
TRBV5-1	-	TRBD1	TRBJ2-7	CASSPAGGRSSYEQYF	TGCGCCAGCAGCCCGGCAGGGGGACGGAGCTCCTACGAGCAGTACTTC
TRBV6-5	-	TRBD1	TRBJ1-5	CASSYDRGHQPQHF	TGTGCCAGCAGTTACGACAGGGGGCATCAGCCCCAGCATTTT
TRBV19	once	-	TRBJ2-2	CASSIGGNTGELFF	TGTGCCAGTAGTATAGGGGGGAACACCGGGGAGCTGTTTTTT
TRBV6-1	-	-	TRBJ2-1	CASSVDSYTYNEQFF	TGTGCCAGCAGTGTAGACAGTTATACCTACAATGAGCAGTTCTTC
TRBV29-1	-	TRBD1	TRBJ1-1	CSASGGQGPNTEAFF	TGCAGCGCTTCCGGGGGACAGGGACCGAACACTGAAGCTTTCTTT
TRBV29-1	-	TRBD2	TRBJ2-3	CSAPLAGGTDTQYF	TGCAGCGCCCCACTAGCGGGGGGCACAGATACGCAGTATTTT
TRBV4-1	-	TRBD2	TRBJ2-7	CASSQDHSSGSSYEQYF	TGCGCCAGCAGCCAAGACCACTCGAGCGGGAGCTCCTACGAGCAGTACTTC
TRBV29-1	-	-	TRBJ2-3	CSVRQDSSTDTQYF	TGCAGCGTCAGACAGGATTCTAGCACAGATACGCAGTATTTT
TRBV18	-	-	TRBJ1-1	CASSPLTEAFF	TGTGCCAGCTCACCCCTCACTGAAGCTTTCTTT
TRBV4-1	-	TRBD1	TRBJ1-4	CASSQLGTANEKLFF	TGCGCCAGCAGCCAACTAGGGACAGCAAATGAAAAACTGTTTTTT
TRBV19	-	-	TRBJ2-7	CASSTPPNYEQYF	TGTGCCAGTAGTACGCCCCCAAACTACGAGCAGTACTTC